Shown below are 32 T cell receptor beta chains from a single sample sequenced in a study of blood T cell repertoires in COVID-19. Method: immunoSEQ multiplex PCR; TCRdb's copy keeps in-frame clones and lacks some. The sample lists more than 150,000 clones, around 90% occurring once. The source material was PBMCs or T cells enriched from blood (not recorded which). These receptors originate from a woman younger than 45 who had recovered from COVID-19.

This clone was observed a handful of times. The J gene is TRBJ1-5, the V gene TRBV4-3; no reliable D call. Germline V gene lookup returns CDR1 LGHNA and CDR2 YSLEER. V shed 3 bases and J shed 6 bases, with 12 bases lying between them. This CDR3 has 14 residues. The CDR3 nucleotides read TGCGCCAGCAGCCATGTGAGCGGCGCTCAGCCCCAGCATTTT. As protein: CASSHVSGAQPQHF.

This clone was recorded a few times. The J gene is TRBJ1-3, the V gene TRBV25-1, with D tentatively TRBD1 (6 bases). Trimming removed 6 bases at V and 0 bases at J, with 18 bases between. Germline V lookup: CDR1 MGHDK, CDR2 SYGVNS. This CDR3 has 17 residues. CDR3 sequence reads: CASRSTGWGFSGNTIYF. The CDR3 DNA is TGTGCCAGCAGAAGCACAGGGTGGGGTTTCTCTGGAAACACCATATATTTT.

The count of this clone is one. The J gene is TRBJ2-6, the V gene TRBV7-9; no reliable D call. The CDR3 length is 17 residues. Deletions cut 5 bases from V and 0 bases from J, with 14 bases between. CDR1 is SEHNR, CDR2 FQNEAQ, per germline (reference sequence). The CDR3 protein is CASSLDKTSSGANVLTF. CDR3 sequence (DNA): TGTGCCAGCAGCCTAGATAAGACATCCTCTGGGGCCAACGTCCTGACTTTC.

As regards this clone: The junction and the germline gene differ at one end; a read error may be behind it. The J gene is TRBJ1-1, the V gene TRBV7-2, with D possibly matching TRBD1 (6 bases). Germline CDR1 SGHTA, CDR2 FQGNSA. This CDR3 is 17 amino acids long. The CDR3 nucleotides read TGTGCCAGCAGGAGGATTGGGGGCGCAAGGGTGAATACTGAAGCTTTCTTT. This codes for CASRRIGGARVNTEAFF.

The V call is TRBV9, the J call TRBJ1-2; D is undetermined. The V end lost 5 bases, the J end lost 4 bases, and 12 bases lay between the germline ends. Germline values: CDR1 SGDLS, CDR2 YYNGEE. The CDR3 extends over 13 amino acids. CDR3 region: CASRSVGAYGYTF. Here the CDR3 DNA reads TGTGCCAGCAGGTCGGTTGGAGCCTATGGCTACACCTTC.

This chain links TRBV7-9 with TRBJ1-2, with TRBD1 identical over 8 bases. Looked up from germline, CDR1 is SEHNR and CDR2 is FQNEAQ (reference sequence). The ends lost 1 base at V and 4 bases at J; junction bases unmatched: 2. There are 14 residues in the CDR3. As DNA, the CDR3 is TGTGCCAGCAGCTTAGTAGGGACAGGCTATGGCTACACCTTC. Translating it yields CASSLVGTGYGYTF.

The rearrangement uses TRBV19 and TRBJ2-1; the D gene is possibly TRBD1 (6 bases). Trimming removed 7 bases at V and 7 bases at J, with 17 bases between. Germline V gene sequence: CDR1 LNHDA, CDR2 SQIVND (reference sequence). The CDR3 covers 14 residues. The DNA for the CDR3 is TGTGCCAGTAATTGGGGGCGTATAGGGAATGAGCAGTTCTTC. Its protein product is CASNWGRIGNEQFF.

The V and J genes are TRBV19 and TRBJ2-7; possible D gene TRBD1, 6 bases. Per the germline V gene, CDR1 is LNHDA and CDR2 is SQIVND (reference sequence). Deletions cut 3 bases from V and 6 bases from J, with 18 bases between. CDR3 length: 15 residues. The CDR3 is CASSMGRQVSPEQYF. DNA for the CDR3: TGTGCCAGTAGTATGGGGCGACAGGTTTCGCCCGAGCAGTACTTC.

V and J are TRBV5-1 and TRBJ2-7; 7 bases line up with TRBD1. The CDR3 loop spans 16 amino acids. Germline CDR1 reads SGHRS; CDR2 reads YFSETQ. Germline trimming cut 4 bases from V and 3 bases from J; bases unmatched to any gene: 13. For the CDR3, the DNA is TGCGCCAGCAGCCTGTCTAGTCTGGGACAGTTCTACGAGCAGTACTTC. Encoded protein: CASSLSSLGQFYEQYF.

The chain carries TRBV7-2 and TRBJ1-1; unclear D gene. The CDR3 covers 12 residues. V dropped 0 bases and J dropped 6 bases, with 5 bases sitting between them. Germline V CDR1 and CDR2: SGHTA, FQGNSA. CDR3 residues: CASSLAPSEAFF. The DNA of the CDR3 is TGTGCCAGCAGCTTAGCTCCATCTGAAGCTTTCTTT. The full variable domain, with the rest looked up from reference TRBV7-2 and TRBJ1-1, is GAGVSQSPSNKVTEKGKDVELRCDPISGHTALYWYRQSLGQGLEFLIYFQGNSAPDKSGLPSDRFSAERTGGSVSTLTIQRTQQEDSAVYLCASSLAPSEAFFGQGTRLTVV.

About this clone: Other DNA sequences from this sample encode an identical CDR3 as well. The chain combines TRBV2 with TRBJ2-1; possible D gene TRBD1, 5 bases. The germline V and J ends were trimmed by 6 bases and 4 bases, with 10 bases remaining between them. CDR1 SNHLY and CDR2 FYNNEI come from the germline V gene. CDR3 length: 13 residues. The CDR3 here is CASRSRVYNEQFF. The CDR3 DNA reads TGTGCCAGCAGAAGCAGGGTATACAATGAGCAGTTCTTC.

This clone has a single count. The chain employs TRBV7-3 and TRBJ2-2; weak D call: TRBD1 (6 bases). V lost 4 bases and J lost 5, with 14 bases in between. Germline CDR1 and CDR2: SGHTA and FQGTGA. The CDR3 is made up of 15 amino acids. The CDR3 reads CASSSKGDKTGELFF. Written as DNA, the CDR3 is TGTGCCAGCAGCTCAAAAGGGGACAAGACCGGGGAGCTGTTTTTT.

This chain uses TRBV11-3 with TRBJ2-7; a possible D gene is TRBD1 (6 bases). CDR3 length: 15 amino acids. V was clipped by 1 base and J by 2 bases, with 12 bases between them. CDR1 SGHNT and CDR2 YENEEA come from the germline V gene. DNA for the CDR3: TGTGCCAGCAGCTTAGGACCAGGGGTCACCTACGAGCAGTACTTC. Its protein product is CASSLGPGVTYEQYF.

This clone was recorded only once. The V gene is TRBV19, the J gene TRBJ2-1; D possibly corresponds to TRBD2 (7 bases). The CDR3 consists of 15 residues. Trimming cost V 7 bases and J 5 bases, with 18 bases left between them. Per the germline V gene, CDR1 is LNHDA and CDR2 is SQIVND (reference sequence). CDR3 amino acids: CASTTSGGRDNEQFF. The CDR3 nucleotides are TGTGCCAGTACCACATCGGGGGGCAGGGACAATGAGCAGTTCTTC.

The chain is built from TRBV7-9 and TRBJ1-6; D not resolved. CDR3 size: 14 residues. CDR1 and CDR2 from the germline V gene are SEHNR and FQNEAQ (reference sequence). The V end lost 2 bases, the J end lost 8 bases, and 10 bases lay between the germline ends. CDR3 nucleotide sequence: TGTGCCAGCAGCTTAACGACGAGGGATTCACCCCTCCACTTT. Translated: CASSLTTRDSPLHF.

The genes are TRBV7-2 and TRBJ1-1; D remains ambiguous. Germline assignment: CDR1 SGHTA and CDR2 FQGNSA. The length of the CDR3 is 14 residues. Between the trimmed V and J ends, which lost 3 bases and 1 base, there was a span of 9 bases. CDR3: CASSFQGGNTEAFF. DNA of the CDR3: TGTGCCAGCAGCTTCCAAGGAGGGAACACTGAAGCTTTCTTT.

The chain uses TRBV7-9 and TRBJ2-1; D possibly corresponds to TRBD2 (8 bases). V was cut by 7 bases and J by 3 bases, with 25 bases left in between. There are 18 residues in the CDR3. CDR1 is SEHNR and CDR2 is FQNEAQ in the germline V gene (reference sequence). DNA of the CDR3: TGTGCCAGCATCATTGCCAAAGGGGGCGGGAGGTTCTACAATGAGCAGTTCTTC. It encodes CASIIAKGGGRFYNEQFF.

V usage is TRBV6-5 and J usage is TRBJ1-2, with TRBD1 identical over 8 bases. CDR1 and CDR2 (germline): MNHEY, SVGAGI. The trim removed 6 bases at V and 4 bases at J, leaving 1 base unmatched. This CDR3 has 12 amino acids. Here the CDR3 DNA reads TGTGCCAGCAGCGACAGGGGCTATGGCTACACCTTC. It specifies CASSDRGYGYTF.

The CDR3 protein is CAWIHGAGVSYNEQFF. CDR3 nucleotides: TGTGCCTGGATTCATGGAGCGGGAGTCAGCTACAATGAGCAGTTCTTC. This rearrangement joins TRBV30 to TRBJ2-1; TRBD2 agrees at 8 bases. This CDR3 spans 16 amino acids. Germline loops: CDR1 GTSNPN, CDR2 SVGIG (reference sequence). V trimming: 4 bases; J trimming: 3 bases; junction bases outside the gene matches: 11.

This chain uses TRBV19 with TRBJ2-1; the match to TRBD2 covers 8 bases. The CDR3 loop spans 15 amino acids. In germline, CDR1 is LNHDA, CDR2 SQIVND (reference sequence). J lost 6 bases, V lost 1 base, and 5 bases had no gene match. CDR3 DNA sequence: TGTGCCAGTAGTATAGCGGGAGGGCCGATCAATGAGCAGTTCTTC. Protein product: CASSIAGGPINEQFF.

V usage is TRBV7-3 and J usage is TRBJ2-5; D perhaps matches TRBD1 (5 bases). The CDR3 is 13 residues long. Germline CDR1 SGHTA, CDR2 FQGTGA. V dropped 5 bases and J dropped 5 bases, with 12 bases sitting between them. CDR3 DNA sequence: TGTGCCAGCAGCCAAGGGGTGGAGGAGACCCAGTACTTC. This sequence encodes CASSQGVEETQYF.

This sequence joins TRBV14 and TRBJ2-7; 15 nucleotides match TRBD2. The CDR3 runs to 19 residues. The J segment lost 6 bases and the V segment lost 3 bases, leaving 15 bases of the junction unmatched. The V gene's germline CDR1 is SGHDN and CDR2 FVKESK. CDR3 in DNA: TGTGCCAGCAGCCATCTATTAGGACTAGCGGGAGGGCATGGCTCCGAGCAGTACTTC. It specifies CASSHLLGLAGGHGSEQYF.

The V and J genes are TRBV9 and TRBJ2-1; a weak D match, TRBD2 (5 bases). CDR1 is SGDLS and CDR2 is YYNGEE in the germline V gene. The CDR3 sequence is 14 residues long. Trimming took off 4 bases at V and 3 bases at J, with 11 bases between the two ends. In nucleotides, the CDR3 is TGTGCCAGCAGCCCTTTAGGGAGCTACAATGAGCAGTTCTTC. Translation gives CASSPLGSYNEQFF.

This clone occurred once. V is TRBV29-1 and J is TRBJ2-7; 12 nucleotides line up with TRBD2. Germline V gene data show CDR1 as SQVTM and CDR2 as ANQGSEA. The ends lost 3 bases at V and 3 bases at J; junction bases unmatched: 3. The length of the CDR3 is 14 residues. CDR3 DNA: TGCAGCGTTGAGACTAGCGGGAGTCGCTACGAGCAGTACTTC. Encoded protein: CSVETSGSRYEQYF.

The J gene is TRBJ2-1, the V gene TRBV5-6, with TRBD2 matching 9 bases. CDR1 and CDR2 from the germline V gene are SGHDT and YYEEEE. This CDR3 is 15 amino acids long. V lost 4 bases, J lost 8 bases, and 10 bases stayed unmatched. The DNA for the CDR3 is TGTGCCAGCAGCCCAGGGGCTAGCGGGAAGGATGAGCAGTTCTTC. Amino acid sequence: CASSPGASGKDEQFF.

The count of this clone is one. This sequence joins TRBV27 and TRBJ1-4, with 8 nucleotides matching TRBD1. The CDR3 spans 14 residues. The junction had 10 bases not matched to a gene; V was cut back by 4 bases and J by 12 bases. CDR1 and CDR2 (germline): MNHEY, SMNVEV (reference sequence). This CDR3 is CASSSGTGLRELFF. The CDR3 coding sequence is TGTGCCAGCAGTTCTGGGACAGGTTTACGGGAACTGTTTTTT. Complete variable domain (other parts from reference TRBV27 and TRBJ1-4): EAQVTQNPRYLITVTGKKLTVTCSQNMNHEYMSWYRQDPGLGLRQIYYSMNVEVTDKGDVPEGYKVSRKEKRNFPLILESPSPNQTSLYFCASSSGTGLRELFFGSGTQLSVL.

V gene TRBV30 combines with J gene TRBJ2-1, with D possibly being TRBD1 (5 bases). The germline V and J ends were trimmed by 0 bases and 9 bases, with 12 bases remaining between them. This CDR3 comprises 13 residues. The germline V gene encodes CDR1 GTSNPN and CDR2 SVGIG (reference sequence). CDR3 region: CAWSVKGAAEQFF. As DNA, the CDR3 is TGTGCCTGGAGTGTTAAAGGGGCAGCTGAGCAGTTCTTC.

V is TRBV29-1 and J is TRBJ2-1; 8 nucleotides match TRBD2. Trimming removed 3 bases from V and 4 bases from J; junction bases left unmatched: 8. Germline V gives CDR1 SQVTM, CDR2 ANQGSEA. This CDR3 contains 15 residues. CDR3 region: CSVEPTSGLYNEQFF. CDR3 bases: TGCAGCGTTGAGCCTACTAGCGGATTATACAATGAGCAGTTCTTC.

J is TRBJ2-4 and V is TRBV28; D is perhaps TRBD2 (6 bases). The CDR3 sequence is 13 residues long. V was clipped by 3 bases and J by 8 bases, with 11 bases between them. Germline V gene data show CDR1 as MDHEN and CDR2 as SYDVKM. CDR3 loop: CASSFQGGDIQYF. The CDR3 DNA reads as TGTGCCAGCAGTTTTCAGGGAGGAGACATTCAGTACTTC.

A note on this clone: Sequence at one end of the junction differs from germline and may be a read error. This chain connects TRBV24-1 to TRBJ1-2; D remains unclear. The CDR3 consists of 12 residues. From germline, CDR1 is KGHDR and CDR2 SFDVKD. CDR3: CATSDLGHPVKF. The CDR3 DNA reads TGTGCCACCAGTGATTTGGGGCACCCCGTCAAGTTC.

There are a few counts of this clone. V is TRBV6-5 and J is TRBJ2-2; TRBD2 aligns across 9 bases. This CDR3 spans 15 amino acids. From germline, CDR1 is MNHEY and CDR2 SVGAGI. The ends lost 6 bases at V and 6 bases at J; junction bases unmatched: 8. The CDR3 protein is CASRRGRAYAGELFF. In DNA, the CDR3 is TGTGCCAGCAGACGCGGGAGGGCCTACGCCGGGGAGCTGTTTTTT.

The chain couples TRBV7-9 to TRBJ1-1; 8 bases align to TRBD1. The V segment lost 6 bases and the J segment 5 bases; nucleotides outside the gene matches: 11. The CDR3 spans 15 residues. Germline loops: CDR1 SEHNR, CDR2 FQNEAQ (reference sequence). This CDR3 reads CASRPDRDGGTEAFF. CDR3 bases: TGTGCCAGCAGACCGGACAGGGATGGTGGAACTGAAGCTTTCTTT.